The next 27 T cell receptor beta chains were all read from a single sample in a study of regulatory T cells in long-lasting Graves disease (dated by TCRdb to 2020 to 2022). The method was multiplex PCR. Sequencing relied on an Illumina HiSeq 4000. To build TCR beta libraries, CDR3 regions were amplified by Arm-PCR using iRepertoire HTBI primers. Starting from the raw public reads, TCRdb applied fastp trimming at Q25, assembled clones with MiXCR and retained in-frame beta chains. Duplicate CDR3 protein sequences are folded into a single record with the most common DNA and genes. The sample table contains around 340,000 distinct CDR3 sequences; only one count was recorded for 15% to 20% of them. Approximately 31% of the sample is in the top ten clones. This sample's time point label indicates: persistent/refractory GD, antithyroid drugs over 5 years with positive TRAb. For both TCR sequencing and RNA sequencing, RNA was extracted from PBMCs using TRIzol.

Specimen: peripheral blood mononuclear cells (PBMCs), collected when the disease was refractory, from a patient treated with antithyroid drugs. These receptors all stem from a female donor with Graves disease.

This clonotype turned up a few times. The chain uses TRBV29-1 and TRBJ2-6; 7 nucleotides agree with TRBD1. J lost 4 bases, V lost 6 bases, and 3 bases had no gene match. Per germline, CDR1 SQVTM and CDR2 ANQGSEA. The CDR3 runs to 13 residues. The DNA of the CDR3 is TGCAGCGTGAAGGGGGCCGGGGCCAACGTCCTGACTTTC. It encodes CSVKGAGANVLTF.

The chain couples TRBV13 to TRBJ1-1; no clear D gene. This CDR3 has 14 amino acids. Trimming took off 1 base at V and 0 bases at J, with 6 bases between the two ends. Germline lookup yields CDR1 PRHDT and CDR2 FYEKMQ (reference sequence). The CDR3 bases are TGTGCCAGCAGCTTAGCTTGGGTGAACACTGAAGCTTTCTTT. Its protein is CASSLAWVNTEAFF. The whole variable domain, filled in from reference TRBV13 and TRBJ1-1, reads AAGVIQSPRHLIKEKRETATLKCYPIPRHDTVYWYQQGPGQDPQFLISFYEKMQSDKGSIPDRFSAQQFSDYHSELNMSSLELGDSALYFCASSLAWVNTEAFFGQGTRLTVV.

J is TRBJ2-2 and V is TRBV28; D is ambiguous. The ends were cut back, 3 bases at V and 4 bases at J, with 6 bases in the middle. Looked up from germline, CDR1 is MDHEN and CDR2 is SYDVKM. The CDR3 consists of 13 residues. CDR3 nucleotides: TGTGCCAGCAGTTTGATACCCACCGGGGAGCTGTTTTTT. This gives the protein CASSLIPTGELFF.

This clonotype was seen only a few times. The chain couples TRBV12-3 or TRBV12-4 to TRBJ2-5; possibly TRBD2 for D (5 bases). Trimming shortened V by 0 bases and J by 7 bases, and 6 bases separated the two germline ends. CDR3 length: 12 amino acids. CDR3 DNA sequence: TGTGCCAGCAGTTTAGCCCTAGCGACCCAGTACTTC. This codes for CASSLALATQYF.

As DNA, the CDR3 is TGTGCCAGCACCCAGGGGTTGGAGACCCAGTACTTC. It encodes CASTQGLETQYF. The chain is built from TRBV6-2 or TRBV6-3 and TRBJ2-5, with D maybe TRBD1 (6 bases). Trimming took off 7 bases at V and 5 bases at J, with 11 bases between the two ends. The CDR3 extends over 12 amino acids. CDR1 is MNHEY, CDR2 SVGEGT, per germline.

This clonotype was observed at least ten times. The chain is built from TRBV28 and TRBJ2-7; no reliable D call. Germline CDR1 and CDR2: MDHEN and SYDVKM. Trimming pared 3 bases from V and 4 bases from J, leaving 19 bases between. There are 16 residues in the CDR3. The CDR3 DNA follows: TGTGCCAGCAGTTTTCTAGGGCTAGGGAACCCATACGAGCAGTACTTC. It yields the protein CASSFLGLGNPYEQYF.

This clonotype was seen at least ten times. The CDR3 DNA reads TGTGCCAGCAGTTTAGACAGATCCTTTTACACTGAAGCTTTCTTT. Its translation is CASSLDRSFYTEAFF. The rearrangement uses TRBV12-3 or TRBV12-4 and TRBJ1-1, with D unresolved. V was trimmed by 1 base and J by 3 bases, leaving 12 bases between them. There are 15 residues in the CDR3.

Concerning this clonotype itself: It is likely a read error: a sequence one base away is far more abundant. The rearrangement links TRBV11-3 to TRBJ1-2, with 7 bases fitting TRBD1. The germline V gene encodes CDR1 SGHNT and CDR2 YENEEA. With 5 bases clipped from V and 9 bases from J, the junction kept 12 bases outside the gene matches. The CDR3 runs to 14 residues. The CDR3 DNA follows: TGTGCCAGCAGCCAAGATCAGGGGGAGTATAGCTACACCTTC. Amino acids: CASSQDQGEYSYTF. Together with reference TRBV11-3 and TRBJ1-2, the CDR3 gives the full variable domain: EAGVVQSPRYKIIEKKQPVAFWCNPISGHNTLYWYLQNLGQGPELLIRYENEEAVDDSQLPKDRFSAERLKGVDSTLKIQPAELGDSAVYLCASSQDQGEYSYTFGSGTRLTVV.

This clonotype was picked up a small number of times. The chain links TRBV18 to TRBJ1-5; the D is unclear. This CDR3 has 14 residues. The germline V gene has CDR1 KGHSH and CDR2 LQKENI. V lost 3 bases and J 7 bases, leaving 13 bases between the germline ends. The CDR3 loop reads CASSPPGVAQPQHF. Here the CDR3 DNA reads TGTGCCAGCTCACCGCCCGGGGTGGCCCAGCCCCAGCATTTT.

As regards this clonotype: A junction boundary mismatches the germline segment, possibly from a read error. V is TRBV18 and J is TRBJ2-5; TRBD2 aligns across 7 bases. The CDR3 has 12 amino acids. Germline CDR1 is KGHSH and CDR2 is LQKENI. CDR3 region: CASSPGGETRYF. CDR3 DNA: TGTGCCAGCTCACCAGGGGGGGAGACCCGGTACTTC.

In its sample, this clonotype was seen many times. The chain carries TRBV7-2 and TRBJ1-2; D is undetermined. V was pared by 3 bases and J by 0 bases, with 20 bases between. The CDR3 loop spans 18 amino acids. Germline loops: CDR1 SGHTA, CDR2 FQGNSA. In DNA form, the CDR3 reads TGTGCCAGCAGCTTGAATTTAGGAGTCCGTAACTCTAACTATGGCTACACCTTC. The encoded protein is CASSLNLGVRNSNYGYTF.

This clonotype was counted ten times or more. This chain joins TRBV3-1 and TRBJ2-4, with D possibly being TRBD1 or TRBD2 (5 bases each). V was clipped by 1 base and J by 9 bases, with 16 bases between them. Germline loops: CDR1 LGHDT, CDR2 YNNKEL (reference sequence). The CDR3 contains 15 residues. CDR3 DNA sequence: TGTGCCAGCAGCCAAGTAGCTTACGGGACCACCATTCAGTACTTC. Translating it yields CASSQVAYGTTIQYF.

The V call is TRBV4-1, the J call TRBJ1-5, with TRBD1 identical over 7 bases. Germline CDR1 is MGHRA and CDR2 is YSYEKL. J was trimmed by 4 bases and V by 1 base; bases with no gene match: 4. The CDR3 spans 15 residues. CDR3 region: CASSQVTGTNQPQHF. In DNA form, the CDR3 reads TGCGCCAGCAGCCAAGTGACAGGGACGAATCAGCCCCAGCATTTT.

In this sample, this clonotype turned up many times. The rearrangement uses TRBV11-3 and TRBJ1-2, with D maybe TRBD1 (6 bases). Germline CDR1 and CDR2: SGHNT and YENEEA. CDR3 length: 12 amino acids. V dropped 5 bases and J dropped 8 bases, with 12 bases sitting between them. The CDR3 bases are TGTGCCAGCAGCGCAGGGGAAAGAGGCTACACCTTC. Its translation: CASSAGERGYTF. Full variable domain (missing parts from reference TRBV11-3 and TRBJ1-2): EAGVVQSPRYKIIEKKQPVAFWCNPISGHNTLYWYLQNLGQGPELLIRYENEEAVDDSQLPKDRFSAERLKGVDSTLKIQPAELGDSAVYLCASSAGERGYTFGSGTRLTVV.

This clonotype was detected ten times or more. The chain is built from TRBV7-2 and TRBJ1-2, with D perhaps matching TRBD1 (5 bases). CDR3 length: 14 residues. Trimming took off 5 bases at V and 4 bases at J, with 14 bases between the two ends. Germline V gene sequence: CDR1 SGHTA, CDR2 FQGNSA. The CDR3 coding sequence is TGTGCCAGCAGCGCCCGGGGGACCCCCTATGGCTACACCTTC. It specifies CASSARGTPYGYTF. The full variable domain, in which reference TRBV7-2 and TRBJ1-2 provide the parts outside the CDR3, is GAGVSQSPSNKVTEKGKDVELRCDPISGHTALYWYRQSLGQGLEFLIYFQGNSAPDKSGLPSDRFSAERTGGSVSTLTIQRTQQEDSAVYLCASSARGTPYGYTFGSGTRLTVV.

This clonotype came up many times. The genes are TRBV28 and TRBJ1-5; no reliable D call. V was shortened by 3 bases and J by 0 bases, with 15 bases between the two germline ends. From germline, CDR1 is MDHEN and CDR2 SYDVKM. The CDR3 has 17 residues. The CDR3 loop is CASSFLGADTSNQPQHF. In DNA, the CDR3 is TGTGCCAGCAGTTTTCTGGGAGCAGATACTAGCAATCAGCCCCAGCATTTT.

A note on this clonotype: The conserved final phenylalanine or tryptophan is absent from the CDR3, which likely points to a read error. The chain has TRBV5-1 and TRBJ1-1; D uncertain. V was trimmed by 0 bases and J by 1 base, leaving 7 bases between them. This CDR3 contains 14 residues. Germline V CDR1 and CDR2: SGHRS, YFSETQ. CDR3 sequence: CASSLEGRNTEAFL. The CDR3 coding sequence is TGCGCCAGCAGCTTGGAAGGGAGGAACACTGAAGCTTTCCTT.

A word on this clonotype: An end of the junction does not agree with germline; a read error may underlie this. The rearrangement links TRBV12-3 or TRBV12-4 to TRBJ1-1; no definite D call. This CDR3 comprises 13 residues. This chain's CDR3 is CASGLDWDTEAFF. DNA of the CDR3: TGTGCCAGCGGTTTAGATTGGGACACTGAAGCTTTCTTT.

The J gene is TRBJ2-7, the V gene TRBV7-9, with D possibly called TRBD1 or TRBD2 (6 bases each). In germline, CDR1 is SEHNR, CDR2 FQNEAQ (reference sequence). The CDR3 loop spans 16 amino acids. V gave up 1 base and J gave up 5 bases, with 18 bases separating them. The CDR3 region is CASSLDRGGLMNEQYF. The CDR3 region has the DNA TGTGCCAGCAGCTTAGATAGAGGGGGGTTAATGAACGAGCAGTACTTC. Using reference TRBV7-9 and TRBJ2-7 for the parts outside the CDR3, the full variable domain is DTGVSQNPRHKITKRGQNVTFRCDPISEHNRLYWYRQTLGQGPEFLTYFQNEAQLEKSRLLSDRFSAERPKGSFSTLEIQRTEQGDSAMYLCASSLDRGGLMNEQYFGPGTRLTVT.

The J gene is TRBJ1-4, the V gene TRBV4-1; possibly TRBD1 for D (5 bases). The CDR3 spans 20 residues. The V end lost 1 base, the J end lost 8 bases, and 29 bases lay between the germline ends. The germline V gene encodes CDR1 MGHRA and CDR2 YSYEKL. The CDR3 region is CASSQVTGTFGYGIAEKLFF. DNA of the CDR3: TGCGCCAGCAGCCAAGTAACCGGGACCTTTGGATACGGGATAGCCGAAAAACTGTTTTTT.

This clonotype came up many times. The rearrangement joins TRBV3-1 to TRBJ2-7, with a weak D call TRBD2 (6 bases). The CDR3 extends over 15 amino acids. From germline, CDR1 is LGHDT and CDR2 YNNKEL (reference sequence). V was trimmed by 3 bases and J by 6 bases, leaving 18 bases between them. The CDR3 DNA is TGTGCCAGCAGCCACCACTGGCGGAGGGACCTCGAGCAGTACTTC. It yields the protein CASSHHWRRDLEQYF.

The J gene is TRBJ2-3, the V gene TRBV11-2, with a possible D match to TRBD1 (6 bases). The CDR3 sequence is 16 residues long. Germline loops: CDR1 SGHAT, CDR2 FQNNGV. V shed 1 base and J shed 2 bases, with 13 bases lying between them. CDR3 DNA: TGTGCCAGCAGCTTAGGGCAGGGGCGACTCACAGATACGCAGTATTTT. Translated, it gives CASSLGQGRLTDTQYF. Full variable domain (remainder filled in from reference TRBV11-2 and TRBJ2-3): EAGVAQSPRYKIIEKRQSVAFWCNPISGHATLYWYQQILGQGPKLLIQFQNNGVVDDSQLPKDRFSAERLKGVDSTLKIQPAKLEDSAVYLCASSLGQGRLTDTQYFGPGTRLTVL.

The chain is built from TRBV13 and TRBJ1-1, with a tentative D call TRBD1 (6 bases). The CDR3 contains 15 residues. Germline CDR1 is PRHDT and CDR2 is FYEKMQ (reference sequence). V lost 5 bases and J lost 0, with 13 bases in between. The CDR3 nucleotides are TGTGCCAGCAGCACGCCTGGGGACATGAACACTGAAGCTTTCTTT. Its protein product is CASSTPGDMNTEAFF. Combining the CDR3 with reference TRBV13 and TRBJ1-1 gives the whole variable domain AAGVIQSPRHLIKEKRETATLKCYPIPRHDTVYWYQQGPGQDPQFLISFYEKMQSDKGSIPDRFSAQQFSDYHSELNMSSLELGDSALYFCASSTPGDMNTEAFFGQGTRLTVV.

This clonotype was counted ten times or more. The V call is TRBV7-9, the J call TRBJ2-7, with 11 positions matching TRBD1. The CDR3 is 15 residues long. V lost 4 bases, J lost 2 bases, and 4 bases stayed unmatched. Germline CDR1 is SEHNR and CDR2 is FQNEAQ (reference sequence). The CDR3 coding sequence is TGTGCCAGCAGCTCTCGGACAGGGGGCCCCTACGAGCAGTACTTC. Translating gives CASSSRTGGPYEQYF.

Note on this clonotype: This likely traces to a read error, being one base from a far larger clone. The gene calls are TRBV6-2 or TRBV6-3 and TRBJ2-2, with D possibly being TRBD1 (5 bases). This CDR3 region has 16 residues. CDR1 MNHEY and CDR2 SVGEGT come from the germline V gene. The DNA of the CDR3 is TGTGCCGGCAGTGAAGTAGCAGGGAAAGGAAACGGGGAGCTGTTTTTT. Translating it yields CAGSEVAGKGNGELFF.

This clonotype came up a few times. The chain has TRBV6-1 and TRBJ1-6, with a weak D call TRBD1 (5 bases). CDR3 size: 14 residues. Germline CDR1 reads MNHNS; CDR2 reads SASEGT. Trimming shortened V by 6 bases and J by 6 bases, and 12 bases separated the two germline ends. In nucleotides, the CDR3 is TGTGCCAGCAGCCTACAGGAATTTAATTCACCCCTCCACTTT. It translates to CASSLQEFNSPLHF.

This clonotype appeared many times. The chain uses TRBV6-9 and TRBJ2-5; tentatively, D is TRBD2 (6 bases). Per germline, CDR1 MNHGY and CDR2 SVAAGI. CDR3 length equals 18 residues. Deletions cut 3 bases from V and 4 bases from J, with 24 bases between. The CDR3: CASSYGVARGDVRETQYF. DNA of the CDR3: TGTGCCAGCAGTTACGGGGTGGCGCGGGGCGACGTTAGAGAGACCCAGTACTTC.